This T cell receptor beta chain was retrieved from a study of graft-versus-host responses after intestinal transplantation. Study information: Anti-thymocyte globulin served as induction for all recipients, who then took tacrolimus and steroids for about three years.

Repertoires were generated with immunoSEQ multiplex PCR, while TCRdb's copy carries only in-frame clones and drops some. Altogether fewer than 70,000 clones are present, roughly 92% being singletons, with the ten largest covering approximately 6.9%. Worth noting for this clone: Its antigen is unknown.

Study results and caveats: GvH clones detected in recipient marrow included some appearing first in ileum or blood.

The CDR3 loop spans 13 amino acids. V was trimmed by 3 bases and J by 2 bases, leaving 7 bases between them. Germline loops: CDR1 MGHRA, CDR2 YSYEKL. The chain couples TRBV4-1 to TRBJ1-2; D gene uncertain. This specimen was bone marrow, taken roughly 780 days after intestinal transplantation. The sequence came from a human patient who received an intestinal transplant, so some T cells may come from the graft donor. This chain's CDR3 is CASSQESNYGYTF. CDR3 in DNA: TGCGCCAGCAGCCAGGAATCGAACTATGGCTACACCTTC.